The 32 T cell receptor beta chains presented below share a single source sample, sequenced in a study of T-cell reconstitution after alpha-beta-depleted transplantation in children. Researchers prepared the TCRbeta library using unique molecular identifiers, the study reports. TCRdb re-analysed the PCR reads in MiXCR, keeping a single row per CDR3 protein. The top ten hold 2% to 2.5% of the sample, which has about 590,000 distinct CDR3 sequences, 10% to 15% seen once. The sequences come from PBMCs, mostly from graft donor cells, collected 360 days after TCRalphabeta/CD19-depleted stem cell transplant. Receptors were obtained from a male patient between 5 and 17 years old who had a stem cell transplant for acute myeloid leukemia, so the T cells may come from the graft donor.

The chain links TRBV5-1 to TRBJ2-3, with TRBD2 matching 7 bases. The CDR3 is 15 amino acids. Germline V gives CDR1 SGHRS, CDR2 YFSETQ. The trim removed 4 bases at V and 1 base at J, leaving 6 bases unmatched. The CDR3 DNA reads as TGCGCCAGCAGCCGCTTTCTAGCGGGCACAGATACGCAGTATTTT. Translating it yields CASSRFLAGTDTQYF. Supplemented by reference TRBV5-1 and TRBJ2-3, the full variable domain reads KAGVTQTPRYLIKTRGQQVTLSCSPISGHRSVSWYQQTPGQGLQFLFEYFSETQRNKGNFPGRFSGRQFSNSRSEMNVSTLELGDSALYLCASSRFLAGTDTQYFGPGTRLTVL.

The V and J genes are TRBV28 and TRBJ2-7; the match to TRBD1 covers 7 bases. V shed 4 bases, J shed 3 bases, and the junction held 6 bases outside the gene matches. CDR1 is MDHEN, CDR2 SYDVKM, per germline. The CDR3 spans 14 residues. CDR3 DNA: TGTGCCAGCAGTTATACGGCAGGGGGCTACGAGCAGTACTTC. Translating gives CASSYTAGGYEQYF.

This clonotype was detected many times. V gene TRBV29-1 combines with J gene TRBJ2-7; 10 bases align to TRBD1. The V gene end was trimmed by 7 bases and the J gene end by 4 bases; junction bases not matched to a gene: 7. There are 13 residues in the CDR3. From germline, CDR1 is SQVTM and CDR2 ANQGSEA. CDR3 sequence: CSAGQGEWYEQYF. In nucleotides, the CDR3 is TGCAGCGCCGGACAGGGGGAATGGTACGAGCAGTACTTC.

The chain is built from TRBV7-6 and TRBJ1-4, with D possibly matching TRBD1 (5 bases). The length of the CDR3 is 15 residues. Germline CDR1 reads SGHVS; CDR2 reads FNYEAQ. Trimming took off 6 bases at V and 7 bases at J, with 18 bases between the two ends. The CDR3 sequence is CASRRVGGALEKLFF. Here the CDR3 DNA reads TGTGCCAGCAGGAGGGTTGGTGGGGCGCTTGAAAAACTGTTTTTT.

The rearrangement uses TRBV12-3 or TRBV12-4 and TRBJ2-7, with TRBD2 matching over 9 bases. The CDR3 runs to 14 residues. J was trimmed by 2 bases and V by 7 bases; bases with no gene match: 6. CDR3 region: CASTRTSATYEQYF. In DNA, the CDR3 is TGTGCCAGCACTAGGACTAGCGCAACCTACGAGCAGTACTTC.

This clonotype occurred many times. V and J are TRBV27 and TRBJ2-5; 13 positions agree with TRBD2. Trimming at V came to 5 bases and at J to 5 bases, leaving 8 bases not matched to a gene. The CDR3 runs to 16 residues. CDR1 and CDR2 from the germline V gene are MNHEY and SMNVEV (reference sequence). The CDR3 region is CASSRRTSGRGETQYF. The CDR3 nucleotides are TGTGCCAGCAGTCGCCGGACTAGCGGGAGAGGGGAGACCCAGTACTTC.

This clonotype was counted between two and nine times. The chain has TRBV5-1 and TRBJ2-3, with 9 bases aligning to TRBD1. The germline CDR1 and CDR2 sequences are SGHRS and YFSETQ. Unmatched junction bases numbered 15, after V lost 4 bases and J lost 0 bases. This CDR3 spans 19 amino acids. The CDR3 DNA is TGCGCCAGCAGCGCCGACAGGGGGGCCCGACCGTCTAGCACAGATACGCAGTATTTT. Its protein is CASSADRGARPSSTDTQYF.

This clonotype was recorded many times. J is TRBJ2-2 and V is TRBV9, with D possibly called TRBD1 or TRBD2 (5 bases each). Deletions cut 0 bases from V and 8 bases from J, with 17 bases between. This CDR3 has 16 residues. Germline V gives CDR1 SGDLS, CDR2 YYNGEE. The CDR3 DNA is TGTGCCAGCAGCGTAGTGAGGGGATCGGGAACTGGGGAGCTGTTTTTT. Its protein is CASSVVRGSGTGELFF.

The V call is TRBV29-1, the J call TRBJ2-2, with D hard to call. The CDR3 covers 13 residues. V shed 3 bases and J shed 5 bases, with 10 bases lying between them. In germline, CDR1 is SQVTM, CDR2 ANQGSEA. As DNA, the CDR3 is TGCAGCGTTGAGATCAGCGTAACCGGGGAGCTGTTTTTT. Amino acid sequence: CSVEISVTGELFF.

This clonotype was counted between two and nine times. The rearrangement joins TRBV6-2 or TRBV6-3 to TRBJ2-1, with no clear D. Germline V lookup: CDR1 MNHEY, CDR2 SVGEGT. V dropped 3 bases and J dropped 5 bases, with 11 bases sitting between them. The CDR3 totals 14 residues. For the CDR3, the DNA is TGTGCCAGCAGTTATGGTGGGGTAGACAATGAGCAGTTCTTC. This gives the protein CASSYGGVDNEQFF.

The CDR3 sequence: CASSWIPSSHTDTQYF. CDR3 bases: TGTGCCAGCAGCTGGATCCCCTCCTCCCACACAGATACGCAGTATTTT. The chain links TRBV11-2 to TRBJ2-3; D uncertain. The CDR3 sequence is 16 residues long. Germline CDR1 SGHAT, CDR2 FQNNGV. V was cut by 4 bases and J by 2 bases, with 16 bases left in between.

V gene TRBV13 combines with J gene TRBJ2-6; 7 bases align to TRBD1. Unmatched junction bases numbered 17, after V lost 5 bases and J lost 4 bases. The CDR3 sequence is 19 residues long. Looked up from germline, CDR1 is PRHDT and CDR2 is FYEKMQ (reference sequence). The CDR3 is CASSLRQGARGWGANVLTF. The DNA of the CDR3 is TGTGCCAGCAGCCTACGACAGGGCGCTCGGGGATGGGGGGCCAACGTCCTGACTTTC.

J is TRBJ1-1 and V is TRBV5-8; 9 bases fit TRBD1. V dropped 6 bases and J dropped 5; count of bases not matched to a gene: 8. The CDR3 totals 14 residues. Germline values: CDR1 SGHTS, CDR2 YDEGEE. CDR3 nucleotides: TGTGCCAGCATTAGGGGACAGGGTATGACTGAAGCTTTCTTT. It codes for CASIRGQGMTEAFF.

This clonotype was counted a few times. The chain joins TRBV12-3 or TRBV12-4 to TRBJ2-7; perhaps TRBD2 as D (5 bases). There are 17 residues in the CDR3. Between the trimmed V and J ends, which lost 1 base and 3 bases, there was a span of 19 bases. This CDR3 reads CASSLDPWEFQIYEQYF. CDR3 DNA: TGTGCCAGCAGTTTAGACCCCTGGGAGTTTCAAATCTACGAGCAGTACTTC.

This chain joins TRBV14 and TRBJ2-7; no firm D call. The V end lost 0 bases, the J end lost 3 bases, and 9 bases lay between the germline ends. CDR1 is SGHDN and CDR2 is FVKESK in the germline V gene. The CDR3 is 14 amino acids. The CDR3: CASSQDLAYYEQYF. CDR3 bases: TGTGCCAGCAGCCAAGATTTGGCTTACTACGAGCAGTACTTC.

This rearrangement joins TRBV4-3 to TRBJ2-1, with no clear D. V dropped 0 bases and J dropped 0 bases, with 21 bases sitting between them. From germline, CDR1 is LGHNA and CDR2 YSLEER. The CDR3 sequence is 20 residues long. CDR3 amino acids: CASSQDLIGSSRSSYNEQFF. CDR3 nucleotides: TGCGCCAGCAGCCAAGATCTTATCGGAAGTAGCCGAAGCTCCTACAATGAGCAGTTCTTC.

The chain carries TRBV20-1 and TRBJ2-7; TRBD2 matches 7 bases. The CDR3 is 15 amino acids. Germline CDR1 and CDR2: DFQATT and SNEGSKA (reference sequence). Trimming at V came to 1 base and at J to 1 base, leaving 7 bases not matched to a gene. CDR3 nucleotides: TGCAGTGCTAGAGGGGAGGGAGGGAGGTCCTACGAGCAGTACTTC. Protein product: CSARGEGGRSYEQYF.

The chain employs TRBV28 and TRBJ2-5, with 10 bases identical to TRBD2. Germline CDR1 and CDR2: MDHEN and SYDVKM. Losses at the gene ends were 1 base for V and 3 bases for J; bases not matched to a gene: 2. The CDR3 totals 15 residues. CDR3 DNA: TGTGCCAGCAGTTTATATAGCGGGAGGAAAGAGACCCAGTACTTC. It is translated as CASSLYSGRKETQYF.

This clonotype occurred many times. The V gene is TRBV7-2, the J gene TRBJ2-7; D gene ambiguous. CDR3 length equals 12 residues. The germline V gene encodes CDR1 SGHTA and CDR2 FQGNSA. The V end was cut by 4 bases, the J end by 0 bases, with 4 bases between. Written as DNA, the CDR3 is TGTGCCAGCAGCTGGAGCTCCTACGAGCAGTACTTC. Protein sequence: CASSWSSYEQYF.

This clonotype has at least ten counts. This chain uses TRBV12-3 or TRBV12-4 with TRBJ2-1, with no clear D. V lost 7 bases and J 4 bases, leaving 14 bases between the germline ends. The CDR3 loop spans 14 amino acids. CDR3 region: CASTSWLVYNEQFF. CDR3 nucleotide sequence: TGTGCCAGCACCTCGTGGTTAGTTTACAATGAGCAGTTCTTC.

The chain joins TRBV27 to TRBJ2-7, with 7 bases fitting TRBD1. The trim removed 5 bases at V and 2 bases at J, leaving 9 bases unmatched. Per germline, CDR1 MNHEY and CDR2 SMNVEV (reference sequence). The CDR3 covers 15 residues. For the CDR3, the DNA is TGTGCCAGCAGTCTCCGTCCCGGGACAGCCTACGAGCAGTACTTC. Translating it yields CASSLRPGTAYEQYF.

This clonotype has just a few counts. The chain couples TRBV28 to TRBJ2-3; possible D gene TRBD2, 5 bases. V lost 3 bases and J lost 0, with 22 bases in between. The CDR3 sequence is 19 residues long. Germline CDR1 reads MDHEN; CDR2 reads SYDVKM. The CDR3 is CASSFVRRASPESTDTQYF. The CDR3 nucleotides read TGTGCCAGCAGTTTTGTTCGTCGGGCTAGCCCCGAAAGCACAGATACGCAGTATTTT.

This clonotype was seen repeatedly, ten times or more. The chain employs TRBV10-2 and TRBJ1-1; no definite D call. The CDR3 is 12 residues long. Germline-derived CDR1 and CDR2 are WSHSY and SAAADI. Trimming left V 8 bases short and J 7 bases short, with 14 bases between. The CDR3 loop reads CASSEGGDEAFF. CDR3 in DNA: TGCGCCAGCTCAGAGGGAGGAGATGAAGCTTTCTTT.

The table lists this clonotype with a few counts. The rearrangement links TRBV14 to TRBJ2-1; 7 bases agree with TRBD2. Germline assignment: CDR1 SGHDN and CDR2 FVKESK. The ends lost 1 base at V and 4 bases at J; junction bases unmatched: 10. The CDR3 consists of 17 residues. CDR3 nucleotides: TGTGCCAGCAGCCAAGCAAGTAGTCTAGCGGCGTACAATGAGCAGTTCTTC. It yields the protein CASSQASSLAAYNEQFF.

This clonotype was recorded a few times. The chain links TRBV5-1 to TRBJ1-1; D gene ambiguous. Germline CDR1 is SGHRS and CDR2 is YFSETQ. CDR3 length: 13 amino acids. Trimming left V 0 bases short and J 1 base short, with 4 bases between. In DNA form, the CDR3 reads TGCGCCAGCAGCTTGGGTTGGAACACTGAAGCTTTCTTT. This codes for CASSLGWNTEAFF. The full variable domain, completed using reference TRBV5-1 and TRBJ1-1, is KAGVTQTPRYLIKTRGQQVTLSCSPISGHRSVSWYQQTPGQGLQFLFEYFSETQRNKGNFPGRFSGRQFSNSRSEMNVSTLELGDSALYLCASSLGWNTEAFFGQGTRLTVV.

This clonotype was observed a few times. The CDR3 DNA follows: TGTGCCATCCACAGTTCCTACGAGCAGTACTTC. Protein sequence: CAIHSSYEQYF. The chain recombines TRBV28 with TRBJ2-7; no firm D call. V lost 10 bases, J lost 1 base, and 8 bases lay in between. The CDR3 loop spans 11 amino acids. Germline V gives CDR1 MDHEN, CDR2 SYDVKM.

This clonotype showed up just a few times. V usage is TRBV28 and J usage is TRBJ1-6; 11 bases are shared with TRBD1. The CDR3 is made up of 17 amino acids. V shed 5 bases and J 0 bases; nucleotides not matched to a gene: 3. Germline assignment: CDR1 MDHEN and CDR2 SYDVKM. DNA for the CDR3: TGTGCCAGCAGTCGTGGACAGGGGGCCTCCTATAATTCACCCCTCCACTTT. Translating it yields CASSRGQGASYNSPLHF. Combining the CDR3 with reference TRBV28 and TRBJ1-6 gives the whole variable domain DVKVTQSSRYLVKRTGEKVFLECVQDMDHENMFWYRQDPGLGLRLIYFSYDVKMKEKGDIPEGYSVSREKKERFSLILESASTNQTSMYLCASSRGQGASYNSPLHFGNGTRLTVT.

This clonotype was seen only a few times. The rearrangement uses TRBV7-3 and TRBJ2-7; TRBD1 might be the D (5 bases). The CDR3 is 14 amino acids. Trimming stripped 5 bases from V and 3 bases from J, with 14 bases between. The germline gives CDR1 SGHTA, CDR2 FQGTGA. CDR3 sequence reads: CASSGRITGYEQYF. CDR3 bases: TGTGCCAGCAGCGGTAGAATAACAGGCTACGAGCAGTACTTC.

This clonotype came up a few times. V gene TRBV7-9 combines with J gene TRBJ2-1; 7 nucleotides align to TRBD2. The CDR3 extends over 13 amino acids. Germline V CDR1 and CDR2: SEHNR, FQNEAQ (reference sequence). Unmatched junction bases numbered 4, after V lost 4 bases and J lost 7 bases. CDR3 amino acids: CASSSYSGNEQFF. CDR3 in DNA: TGTGCCAGCAGCTCATATAGCGGGAATGAGCAGTTCTTC.

This clonotype was detected only a few times. The V gene is TRBV5-1, the J gene TRBJ2-7; 8 bases map to TRBD2. There are 13 residues in the CDR3. The ends lost 5 bases at V and 3 bases at J; junction bases unmatched: 4. Germline V gives CDR1 SGHRS, CDR2 YFSETQ. The CDR3 reads CASRLADSYEQYF. The CDR3 DNA reads as TGCGCCAGCAGACTAGCGGATAGCTACGAGCAGTACTTC.

This clonotype has more than one count but fewer than ten. The chain couples TRBV12-3 or TRBV12-4 to TRBJ2-7; 15 bases are shared with TRBD2. V lost 5 bases, J lost 11 bases, and 7 bases stayed unmatched. The CDR3 totals 14 residues. CDR3 sequence: CASSEGLAGGPEYF. As DNA, the CDR3 is TGTGCCAGCAGTGAAGGACTAGCGGGAGGGCCGGAGTACTTC.

This clonotype was seen only a few times. V usage is TRBV5-1 and J usage is TRBJ2-7; D might be TRBD1 (6 bases). The CDR3 sequence is 18 residues long. Trimming cost V 0 bases and J 0 bases, with 19 bases left between them. CDR1 is SGHRS, CDR2 YFSETQ, per germline. The CDR3 protein is CASSLGPPTGFTSYEQYF. CDR3 sequence (DNA): TGCGCCAGCAGCTTGGGCCCCCCGACAGGTTTTACCTCCTACGAGCAGTACTTC.